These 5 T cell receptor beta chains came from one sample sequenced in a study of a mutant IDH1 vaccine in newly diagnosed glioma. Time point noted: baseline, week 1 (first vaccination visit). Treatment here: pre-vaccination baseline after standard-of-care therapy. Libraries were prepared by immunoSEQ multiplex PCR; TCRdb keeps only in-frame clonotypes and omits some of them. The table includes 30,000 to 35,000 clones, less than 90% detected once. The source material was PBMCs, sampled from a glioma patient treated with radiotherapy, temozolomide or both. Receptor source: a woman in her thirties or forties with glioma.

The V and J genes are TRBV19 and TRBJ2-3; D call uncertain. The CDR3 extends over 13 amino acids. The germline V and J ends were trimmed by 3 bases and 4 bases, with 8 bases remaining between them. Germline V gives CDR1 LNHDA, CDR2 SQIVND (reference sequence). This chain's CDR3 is CASSIAQPDTQYF. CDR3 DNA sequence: TGTGCCAGTAGTATCGCGCAACCAGATACGCAGTATTTT.

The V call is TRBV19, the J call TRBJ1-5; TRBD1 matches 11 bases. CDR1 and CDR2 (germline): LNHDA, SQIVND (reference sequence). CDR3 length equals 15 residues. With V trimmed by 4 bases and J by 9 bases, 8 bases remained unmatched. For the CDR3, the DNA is TGTGCCAGTAGTACCGGACAGGGGGCTCTGAGGCCCCAGCATTTT. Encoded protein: CASSTGQGALRPQHF.

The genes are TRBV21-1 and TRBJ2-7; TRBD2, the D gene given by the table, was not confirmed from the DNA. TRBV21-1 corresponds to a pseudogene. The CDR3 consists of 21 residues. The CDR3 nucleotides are TGTGCCAGCAGCACTCGTAACAGGGAGGCCCCGCGAGCGGGAGGCTCCTACGAGCAGTACTTC. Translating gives CASSTRNREAPRAGGSYEQYF.

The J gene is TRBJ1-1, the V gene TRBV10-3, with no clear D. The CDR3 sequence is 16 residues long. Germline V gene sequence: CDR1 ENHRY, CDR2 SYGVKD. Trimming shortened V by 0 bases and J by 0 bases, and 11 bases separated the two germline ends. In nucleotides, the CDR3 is TGTGCCATCAGTGAGTCGAGGAGTCAGTTGAACACTGAAGCTTTCTTT. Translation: CAISESRSQLNTEAFF.

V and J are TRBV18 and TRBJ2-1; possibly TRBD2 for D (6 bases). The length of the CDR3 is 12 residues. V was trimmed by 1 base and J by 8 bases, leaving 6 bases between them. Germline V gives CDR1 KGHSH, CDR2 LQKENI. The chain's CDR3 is CASSPREDEQFF. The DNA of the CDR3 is TGTGCCAGCTCACCACGGGAGGATGAGCAGTTCTTC.